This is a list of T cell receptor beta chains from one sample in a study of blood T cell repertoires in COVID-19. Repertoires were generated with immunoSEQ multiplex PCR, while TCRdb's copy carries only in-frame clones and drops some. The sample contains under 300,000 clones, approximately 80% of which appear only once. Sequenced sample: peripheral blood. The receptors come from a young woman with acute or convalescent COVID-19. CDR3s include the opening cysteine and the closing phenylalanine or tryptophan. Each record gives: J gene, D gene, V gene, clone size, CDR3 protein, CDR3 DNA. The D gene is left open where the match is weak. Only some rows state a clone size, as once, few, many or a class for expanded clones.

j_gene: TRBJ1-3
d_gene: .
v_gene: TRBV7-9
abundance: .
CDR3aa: CASSLVQGNTIYF
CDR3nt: TGTGCCAGCAGCTTAGTCCAGGGGAACACCATATATTTT

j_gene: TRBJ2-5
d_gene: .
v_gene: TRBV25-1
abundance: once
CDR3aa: CASSGTSGGPETQYF
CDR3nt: TGTGCCAGCAGTGGCACATCGGGGGGCCCGGAGACCCAGTACTTC

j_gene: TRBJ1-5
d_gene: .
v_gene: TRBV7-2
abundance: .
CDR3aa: CASSPAEGGLQPQHF
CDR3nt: TGTGCCAGCAGCCCCGCCGAAGGAGGACTTCAGCCCCAGCATTTT

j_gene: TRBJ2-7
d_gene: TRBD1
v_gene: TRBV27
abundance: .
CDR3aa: CASSHGQGTYEQYF
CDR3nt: TGTGCCAGCAGTCATGGACAGGGAACCTACGAGCAGTACTTC

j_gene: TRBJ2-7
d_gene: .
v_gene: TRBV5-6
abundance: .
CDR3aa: CASSRRGPYEQYF
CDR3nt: TGTGCCAGCAGCCGGCGGGGGCCCTACGAGCAGTACTTC

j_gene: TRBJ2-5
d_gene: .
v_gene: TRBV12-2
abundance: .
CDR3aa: CASRPDWGGLQETQYF
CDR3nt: TGTGCAAGTCGCCCAGACTGGGGGGGCCTCCAAGAGACCCAGTACTTC

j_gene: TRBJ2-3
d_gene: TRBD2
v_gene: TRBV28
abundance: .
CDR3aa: CASSLYGAGDRTDTQYF
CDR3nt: TGTGCCAGCAGTTTATATGGAGCGGGAGATCGGACAGATACGCAGTATTTT

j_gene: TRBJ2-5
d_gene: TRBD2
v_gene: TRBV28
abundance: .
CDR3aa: CASSFRASGRAGDETQYF
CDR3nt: TGTGCCAGCAGTTTCAGAGCTAGCGGGAGGGCCGGGGATGAGACCCAGTACTTC

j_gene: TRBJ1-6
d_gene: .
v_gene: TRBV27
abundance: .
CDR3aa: CASSSGVAYNSPLHF
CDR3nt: TGTGCCAGCAGTTCGGGGGTGGCCTATAATTCACCCCTCCACTTT

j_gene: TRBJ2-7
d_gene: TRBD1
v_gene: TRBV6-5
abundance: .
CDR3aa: CASTRTGANYEQYF
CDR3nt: TGTGCCAGCACCCGGACAGGGGCGAACTACGAGCAGTACTTC

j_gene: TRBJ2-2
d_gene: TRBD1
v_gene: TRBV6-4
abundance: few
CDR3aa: CASRQGGTGELFF
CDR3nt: TGTGCCAGCAGACAGGGGGGCACCGGGGAGCTGTTTTTT

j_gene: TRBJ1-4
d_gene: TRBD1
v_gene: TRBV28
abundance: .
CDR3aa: CASNRQGANEKLFF
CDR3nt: TGTGCCAGCAACCGACAGGGGGCTAATGAAAAACTGTTTTTT

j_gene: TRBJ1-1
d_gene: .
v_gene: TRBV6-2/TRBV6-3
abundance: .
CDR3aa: CASSRPGGWFTEAFF
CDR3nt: TGTGCCAGCAGTCGCCCGGGGGGCTGGTTCACTGAAGCTTTCTTT

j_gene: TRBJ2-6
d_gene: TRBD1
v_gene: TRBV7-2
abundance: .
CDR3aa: CASSLNPQGAGANVLTF
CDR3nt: TGTGCCAGCAGCCTCAACCCACAGGGGGCTGGGGCCAACGTCCTGACTTTC

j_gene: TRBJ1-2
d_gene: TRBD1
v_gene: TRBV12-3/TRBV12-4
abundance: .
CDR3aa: CASSQGQHYGYTF
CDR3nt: TGTGCCAGCAGTCAGGGACAGCACTATGGCTACACCTTC

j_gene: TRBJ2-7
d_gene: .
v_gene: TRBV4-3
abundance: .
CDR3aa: CASSPRFRGAGDLSGEQYF
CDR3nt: TGCGCCAGCAGCCCTCGGTTCCGGGGGGCCGGGGACCTCTCGGGGGAGCAGTACTTC

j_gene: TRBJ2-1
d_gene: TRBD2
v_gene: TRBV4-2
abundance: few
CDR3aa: CASSHGAGASSYNEQFF
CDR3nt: TGTGCCAGCAGCCATGGAGCGGGAGCGAGCTCCTACAATGAGCAGTTCTTC

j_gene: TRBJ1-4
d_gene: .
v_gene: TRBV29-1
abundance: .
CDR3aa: CSVEAGGRQLFF
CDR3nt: TGCAGCGTTGAAGCGGGGGGGAGACAGCTGTTTTTT

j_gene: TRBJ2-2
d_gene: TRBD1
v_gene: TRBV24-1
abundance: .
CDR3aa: CAIDRGENTGELFF
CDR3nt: TGTGCCATAGACAGGGGCGAGAACACCGGGGAGCTGTTTTTT

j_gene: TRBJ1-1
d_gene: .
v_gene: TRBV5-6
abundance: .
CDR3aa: CASSLARLGRSTEAFF
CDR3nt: TGTGCCAGCAGCTTGGCCAGGTTAGGGAGGAGCACTGAAGCTTTCTTT

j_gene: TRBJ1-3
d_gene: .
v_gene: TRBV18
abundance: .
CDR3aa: CASSPLLTGAGNTIYF
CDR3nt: TGTGCCAGCTCACCACTACTGACAGGTGCCGGAAACACCATATATTTT

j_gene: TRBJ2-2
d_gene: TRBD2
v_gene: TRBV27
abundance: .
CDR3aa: CASSLGGTIRELFF
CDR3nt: TGTGCCAGCAGTTTGGGGGGGACCATTAGGGAGCTGTTTTTT

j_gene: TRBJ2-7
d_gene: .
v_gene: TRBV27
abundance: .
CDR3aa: CASSFGRFGYEQYF
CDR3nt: TGTGCCAGCAGTTTCGGTCGGTTCGGCTACGAGCAGTACTTC

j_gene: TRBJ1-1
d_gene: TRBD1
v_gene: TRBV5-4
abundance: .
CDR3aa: CASSAGTGMNTEAFF
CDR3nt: TGTGCCAGCTCTGCCGGGACAGGGATGAACACTGAAGCTTTCTTT

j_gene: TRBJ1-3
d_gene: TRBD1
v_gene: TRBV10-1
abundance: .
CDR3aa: CASSESTGAGNTIYF
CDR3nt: TGCGCCAGCAGTGAGTCCACAGGGGCAGGAAACACCATATATTTT

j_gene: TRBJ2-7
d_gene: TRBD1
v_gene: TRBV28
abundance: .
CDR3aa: CASSPPSAGTVSYEQYF
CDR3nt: TGTGCCAGCAGTCCTCCATCGGCCGGGACAGTGTCCTACGAGCAGTACTTC